This T cell receptor beta chain is drawn from a study of shared clonotypes between healthy human individuals. For this clone: The antigen is not known.

Researchers ran the assay at a deep level. Measured with immunoSEQ multiplex PCR; TCRdb has only the in-frame clones, and not every one. The sample shows just over 2,000,000 clones, about 95% of them seen only once. The study, taken as a whole, reports: With four donors compared, about 5.2% of naive CD4 clonotypes were shared. Memory subsets generally showed smaller estimated richness than naive subsets did.

The V end was cut by 4 bases, the J end by 8 bases, with 14 bases between. This CDR3 spans 13 amino acids. The germline V gene encodes CDR1 SGHTA and CDR2 FQGNSA. Terminally differentiated effector memory CD45RA+ cells were excluded by CCR7 positive selection of CD45RO-negative cells. Those who donated were healthy HIV-negative adults, with no recent acute infections or vaccinations reported. The material sequenced was naive CD8+ T cells sorted from blood. The V call is TRBV7-2, the J call TRBJ1-2; possibly TRBD1 for D (6 bases). The clonotype comes from a young man in good health. The CDR3 DNA reads TGTGCCAGCAGCTCCAACAGGGTGGAGGGCTACACCTTC. Translation gives CASSSNRVEGYTF.